Sequencing of this TCR beta chain was carried out in a study of identical twins. Findings of the study overall: Models underestimated how often monozygotic twins shared out-of-frame TCR alpha. Sequences that were beta out-of-frame showed weaker excess twin sharing.

cDNA carried unique molecular identifiers, and a universal primer site was added by template switching. Via MiXCR, TCRdb re-called the 5' RACE reads, giving one row per CDR3 protein. In the table there are under 250,000 distinct CDR3 sequences, approximately 8.3% of which are singletons. Trimming stripped 1 base from V and 9 bases from J, with 13 bases between. The CDR3 has 13 amino acids. CDR1 LGHDT and CDR2 YNNKEL come from the germline V gene (reference sequence). In its sample, this clonotype was seen a few times. Its antigen is not known. The sample was also linked to a second study, of yellow fever vaccine responses in identical twins.

Sequencing input: memory (CD45RO+) T cells sorted from blood. The source of this sequence is a woman in her late teens or twenties in good health. The chain links TRBV3-1 to TRBJ2-7, with D possibly being TRBD1 or TRBD2 (5 bases each). The DNA of the CDR3 is TGTGCCAGCAGCCAAGGAACAGGACTCGGGCAGTACTTC. This gives the protein CASSQGTGLGQYF.